These T cell receptor beta chains were read from a single sample in a study of blood T cells in healthy people across ages. TCRdb used MiXCR to reprocess the 5' RACE reads, holding one entry per CDR3 protein. The profile shows around 1,100,000 distinct CDR3 sequences, under 40% of them singletons. The sequencing input was blood. The source is a man aged 18 to 29 in good health. Each CDR3 is given with its conserved first and last residue. D genes are given only for firm matches. Rows may omit the clone size; those that give it use once, few, many or a size class.

d_call	j_call	v_call	clone_size	cdr3_nt	cdr3_aa
TRBD2	TRBJ2-1	TRBV9	-	TGTGCCAGCAGCGTAAGGGCGGGGGGCTTCCAGGAGCAGTTCTTC	CASSVRAGGFQEQFF
-	TRBJ1-2	TRBV5-1	-	TGCGCCAGCAGGCTCGGGACGGAGAATTACTATGGCTACACCTTC	CASRLGTENYYGYTF
-	TRBJ2-2	TRBV9	-	TGTGCCAGCAGCGTAGCCAGGGGCGTTTTGACCGGGGAGCTGTTTTTT	CASSVARGVLTGELFF
-	TRBJ2-7	TRBV5-1	-	TGCGCCAGCCAGGACTTGCCCAACTCCTACAATGAGCAGTACTTC	CASQDLPNSYNEQYF
TRBD1	TRBJ2-7	TRBV6-2/TRBV6-3	-	TGTGCCAGCTCGCTATCAGGGGGAATTAGTCGGTCCGACGAGCAGTACTTC	CASSLSGGISRSDEQYF
-	TRBJ1-1	TRBV9	-	TGTGCCAGCAGCGCCACGGTCTCCGGGGGCACTGAAGCTTTCTTT	CASSATVSGGTEAFF
-	TRBJ2-3	TRBV20-1	-	TGCAGAGCTAGAGAAACTATCACAGATACGCAGTATTTT	CRARETITDTQYF
TRBD1	TRBJ1-1	TRBV5-1	-	TGCGCCAGCAGCGCCCTACAGGGGACCGACACTGAAGCTTTCTTT	CASSALQGTDTEAFF
TRBD1	TRBJ2-7	TRBV20-1	-	TGCAGAGCTAGGGACAGGGGATGGTCGTACGAGCAGTACTTC	CRARDRGWSYEQYF
-	TRBJ1-2	TRBV6-5	-	TGTGCCAGCAGTTATGGCCAGGCTAACTATGGCTACACCTTC	CASSYGQANYGYTF
-	TRBJ2-2	TRBV27	few	TGTGCCAGCAGGGTGGGACAGAACACCGGGGAGCTGTTTTTT	CASRVGQNTGELFF
TRBD1	TRBJ1-4	TRBV12-3/TRBV12-4	few	TGTGCCAGCAGGCCCGGGACAGCAGCTAATGAAAAACTGTTTTTT	CASRPGTAANEKLFF
-	TRBJ1-4	TRBV7-2	-	TGTGCCAGCAGCTCACGGGACGGGAATGAAAAACTGTTTTTT	CASSSRDGNEKLFF
-	TRBJ2-3	TRBV7-2	many	TGTGCCAGCAGCACCCACTCAAACACAGATACGCAGTATTTT	CASSTHSNTDTQYF
-	TRBJ2-3	TRBV6-2/TRBV6-3	few	TGTGCCAGCAGTGGGAGAGATGGCCCTCGCACAGATACGCAGTATTTT	CASSGRDGPRTDTQYF
-	TRBJ2-5	TRBV11-2	-	TGTGCCAGCAGCTTAGATCCAGGGGATGAGCAGTACTTC	CASSLDPGDEQYF
-	TRBJ2-5	TRBV2	-	TGTGCCAGCAGTGAAAGGGACATCCAAGAGACCCAGTACTTC	CASSERDIQETQYF
-	TRBJ1-5	TRBV6-2/TRBV6-3	-	TGTGCCAGCAGGCGACAGGTGATCAAACAGCCCCAGCATTTT	CASRRQVIKQPQHF
TRBD1	TRBJ1-1	TRBV9	-	TGTGCCAGCAGCGTAGGGACAGGATCCACTGAAGCTTTCTTT	CASSVGTGSTEAFF
-	TRBJ2-3	TRBV18	few	TGTGCCAGCTCACCACTCCCTAGGGCAGCACACACAGATACGCAGTATTTT	CASSPLPRAAHTDTQYF
-	TRBJ2-7	TRBV20-1	-	TGCAGTGCTGCCTCGTTAGCTCCCAATGAGCAGTACTTC	CSAASLAPNEQYF
-	TRBJ2-1	TRBV20-1	-	TGCAGTGTCCTCTGGGGGAGCTCCTACAAGGAGCAGTTCTTC	CSVLWGSSYKEQFF